This T cell receptor (beta chain) was identified in a study of blood T cell repertoires in COVID-19. Study-level background: From T cells, B-cell-depleted T cells, or PBMCs came the material, which was cDNA or gDNA.

Source study methods: Nucleated cell number was recorded as an estimate derived from reference gene primer amplification. The data were produced by immunoSEQ multiplex PCR, yet TCRdb's version contains in-frame clones alone and is incomplete. The V and J calls and clone size were taken over from that table, and D and trimming were inferred from the DNA. The profile shows tens of thousands of clones, 70% to 90% of them singletons. The CDR3 consists of 14 residues. Germline V lookup: CDR1 SGHTA, CDR2 FQGNSA. V was trimmed by 4 bases and J by 0 bases, leaving 8 bases between them. The J gene is TRBJ2-3, the V gene TRBV7-2; perhaps TRBD1 as D (6 bases). The sequencing input was peripheral blood. This TCR was recovered from a woman in her 70s with acute or convalescent COVID-19. CDR3 nucleotides: TGTGCCAGCAGCTCGACAGGTAGCACAGATACGCAGTATTTT. It translates to CASSSTGSTDTQYF.